The next 30 T cell receptor beta chains were all read from a single sample in a study of CD8+ T cells in alopecia areata. This sample's treatment: oral pan-JAK inhibitor, 5-10 mg twice daily. RNA extraction and reverse transcription yielded cDNA as sequencing template. Generated by immunoSEQ multiplex PCR, the TCRdb table keeps only in-frame clones and is missing some. This table has 150,000 to 200,000 clones, about 60% appearing once. This specimen consisted of CD8+ T cells sorted from blood, obtained at week 24, from a patient treated with tofacitinib. These receptor sequences come from a human donor with alopecia areata.

This chain uses TRBV6-1 with TRBJ2-1; D gene uncertain. The CDR3 totals 15 residues. Germline-derived CDR1 and CDR2 are MNHNS and SASEGT. V was cut by 2 bases and J by 5 bases, with 13 bases left in between. The CDR3 loop reads CASSETGLGNNEQFF. As DNA, the CDR3 is TGTGCCAGCAGTGAAACCGGATTAGGGAACAATGAGCAGTTCTTC.

The V gene is TRBV11-2, the J gene TRBJ2-4; no reliable D call. The CDR3 consists of 15 residues. Trimming cost V 4 bases and J 0 bases, with 10 bases left between them. Looked up from germline, CDR1 is SGHAT and CDR2 is FQNNGV. CDR3 in amino acids: CASSSQMIAKNIQYF. As DNA, the CDR3 is TGTGCCAGCAGCTCCCAAATGATAGCCAAAAACATTCAGTACTTC.

A few counts support this clone. The chain carries TRBV10-3 and TRBJ2-3; D remains unclear. Germline V gives CDR1 ENHRY, CDR2 SYGVKD. V was trimmed by 11 bases and J by 4 bases, leaving 10 bases between them. This CDR3 has 11 residues. The CDR3 DNA reads TGTGCCGCCGCCCGGTCAGATACGCAGTATTTT. The encoded protein is CAAARSDTQYF.

The chain joins TRBV13 to TRBJ2-7; 9 bases fit TRBD1. From germline, CDR1 is PRHDT and CDR2 FYEKMQ (reference sequence). With V trimmed by 3 bases and J by 3 bases, 6 bases remained unmatched. The CDR3 contains 15 residues. The CDR3 here is CASSLTGGVVYEQYF. CDR3 coding DNA: TGTGCCAGCAGCTTGACAGGGGGAGTAGTCTACGAGCAGTACTTC.

This clone appeared a single time. The V call is TRBV6-1, the J call TRBJ2-2; tentatively, D is TRBD1 (6 bases). Trimming removed 8 bases from V and 4 bases from J, with 11 bases in between. Germline CDR1 MNHNS, CDR2 SASEGT. The CDR3 is 13 residues long. For the CDR3, the DNA is TGTGCCAGCCTTACAGGGTCCACCGGGGAGCTGTTTTTT. Its translation is CASLTGSTGELFF.

The chain uses TRBV30 and TRBJ2-7; D is uncertain. The CDR3 runs 13 residues. V dropped 0 bases and J dropped 3 bases, with 9 bases sitting between them. The germline CDR1 and CDR2 sequences are GTSNPN and SVGIG (reference sequence). The CDR3 loop reads CAWSVGGDYEQYF. The DNA of the CDR3 is TGTGCCTGGAGTGTAGGCGGAGACTACGAGCAGTACTTC.

The rearrangement joins TRBV27 to TRBJ1-5; D not resolved. This CDR3 spans 13 amino acids. Looked up from germline, CDR1 is MNHEY and CDR2 is SMNVEV (reference sequence). V gave up 6 bases and J gave up 5 bases, with 11 bases separating them. CDR3 sequence (DNA): TGTGCCAGCAGGAAGGCAAGGGATCAGCCCCAGCATTTT. It translates to CASRKARDQPQHF.

The gene calls are TRBV7-9 and TRBJ2-5; possible D gene TRBD1, 8 bases. Germline CDR1 and CDR2: SEHNR and FQNEAQ (reference sequence). The germline V and J ends were trimmed by 5 bases and 1 base, with 17 bases remaining between them. This CDR3 contains 16 residues. CDR3 amino acids: CASSPYRGGTQETQYF. CDR3 sequence (DNA): TGTGCCAGCAGCCCGTACAGGGGGGGGACCCAAGAGACCCAGTACTTC. Full variable domain (missing parts from reference TRBV7-9 and TRBJ2-5): DTGVSQNPRHKITKRGQNVTFRCDPISEHNRLYWYRQTLGQGPEFLTYFQNEAQLEKSRLLSDRFSAERPKGSFSTLEIQRTEQGDSAMYLCASSPYRGGTQETQYFGPGTRLLVL.

The chain couples TRBV9 to TRBJ1-1; D perhaps matches TRBD1 (6 bases). Trimming pared 3 bases from V and 5 bases from J, leaving 11 bases between. CDR3 length equals 13 residues. Germline loops: CDR1 SGDLS, CDR2 YYNGEE. As DNA, the CDR3 is TGTGCCAGCAGCGCCGCACAGGGAACTGAAGCTTTCTTT. Residues: CASSAAQGTEAFF. The whole variable domain, filled in from reference TRBV9 and TRBJ1-1, reads DSGVTQTPKHLITATGQRVTLRCSPRSGDLSVYWYQQSLDQGLQFLIQYYNGEERAKGNILERFSAQQFPDLHSELNLSSLELGDSALYFCASSAAQGTEAFFGQGTRLTVV.

This chain links TRBV7-7 with TRBJ2-7; TRBD1 agrees at 7 bases. V dropped 2 bases and J dropped 7; count of bases not matched to a gene: 8. CDR3 length: 14 amino acids. CDR1 SSHAT and CDR2 FNYEAQ come from the germline V gene (reference sequence). The DNA for the CDR3 is TGTGCCAGCAGCTTAAACCGGGACAGTCGAGAGCAGTACTTC. It yields the protein CASSLNRDSREQYF.

DNA for the CDR3: TGTGCCAGCTCCCTACCGAAGGCGTCTAACTATGGCTACACCTTC. Translation gives CASSLPKASNYGYTF. The chain is built from TRBV6-6 and TRBJ1-2; no reliable D call. Trimming shortened V by 8 bases and J by 0 bases, and 16 bases separated the two germline ends. There are 15 residues in the CDR3. Germline V CDR1 and CDR2: MNHNY, SVGAGI (reference sequence).

The chain recombines TRBV2 with TRBJ1-1; no clear D gene. Trimming removed 7 bases at V and 2 bases at J, with 8 bases between. Germline V lookup: CDR1 SNHLY, CDR2 FYNNEI. The CDR3 runs 12 residues. The CDR3 DNA reads TGTGCCAGCATAGGTGATAACACTGAAGCTTTCTTT. Its translation is CASIGDNTEAFF.

The rearrangement links TRBV7-9 to TRBJ1-2; D possibly corresponds to TRBD1 (6 bases). This CDR3 is built from 14 residues. V lost 5 bases, J lost 5 bases, and 15 bases lay in between. Per the germline V gene, CDR1 is SEHNR and CDR2 is FQNEAQ (reference sequence). The CDR3 DNA follows: TGTGCCAGCAGCCCACCGACAGGAGGGTATGGCTACACCTTC. This gives the protein CASSPPTGGYGYTF.

A few counts support this clone. The V call is TRBV5-4, the J call TRBJ2-7, with a possible D match to TRBD1 (6 bases). The ends were cut back, 4 bases at V and 3 bases at J, with 14 bases in the middle. Germline CDR1 SGHNT, CDR2 YYREEE (reference sequence). The CDR3 spans 14 residues. CDR3 loop: CASSPFGQNYEQYF. CDR3 DNA sequence: TGTGCCAGCAGCCCTTTCGGACAGAACTACGAGCAGTACTTC.

The chain uses TRBV23-1 and TRBJ1-2, with D unclear. TRBV23-1 is labeled an ORF, and its function is uncertain. Trimming took 0 bases from V and 1 from J, leaving 9 bases between them. The CDR3 totals 15 residues. CDR3 protein: CASSQSTRSNYGYTF. CDR3 nucleotides: TGCGCCAGCAGTCAATCGACCAGGAGTAACTATGGCTACACCTTC.

V gene TRBV5-1 combines with J gene TRBJ2-7; D perhaps matches TRBD2 (6 bases). Germline-derived CDR1 and CDR2 are SGHRS and YFSETQ. V was clipped by 0 bases and J by 1 base, with 11 bases between them. CDR3 length: 15 residues. The CDR3 region is CASSLGAGGSYEQYF. The DNA of the CDR3 is TGCGCCAGCAGCTTGGGTGCAGGAGGGTCCTACGAGCAGTACTTC.

The chain employs TRBV25-1 and TRBJ1-4; the D is unclear. Trimming took off 4 bases at V and 8 bases at J, with 14 bases between the two ends. The length of the CDR3 is 14 residues. Germline V gene sequence: CDR1 MGHDK, CDR2 SYGVNS. The CDR3 loop is CASSVGGLEEKLFF. The CDR3 nucleotides are TGTGCCAGCAGTGTCGGCGGGCTTGAGGAAAAACTGTTTTTT.

CDR3 nucleotides: TGCAGCGTGGCGGCCTCGGCCCGCCTCGGTGCCTTTAATGAAAAACTGTTTTTT. Residues: CSVAASARLGAFNEKLFF. The chain combines TRBV29-1 with TRBJ1-4; D remains ambiguous. The CDR3 covers 18 residues. Trimming cost V 6 bases and J 4 bases, with 27 bases left between them. In germline, CDR1 is SQVTM, CDR2 ANQGSEA.

This chain connects TRBV10-3 to TRBJ1-5, with D uncertain. Trimming removed 0 bases at V and 2 bases at J, with 11 bases between. Germline V CDR1 and CDR2: ENHRY, SYGVKD. This CDR3 contains 16 residues. The CDR3 spells CAISESTENRNQPQHF. CDR3 coding DNA: TGTGCCATCAGTGAGTCGACGGAGAACCGCAATCAGCCCCAGCATTTT.

The chain recombines TRBV19 with TRBJ1-1, with 9 bases lining up with TRBD1. V trimming: 6 bases; J trimming: 7 bases; junction bases outside the gene matches: 12. The CDR3 length is 15 residues. Germline V gene lookup returns CDR1 LNHDA and CDR2 SQIVND (reference sequence). CDR3 loop: CASRKTGGRDLEAFF. Written as DNA, the CDR3 is TGTGCCAGTAGGAAGACAGGGGGGCGCGACCTTGAAGCTTTCTTT. The full variable domain, its missing parts supplied by reference TRBV19 and TRBJ1-1, is DGGITQSPKYLFRKEGQNVTLSCEQNLNHDAMYWYRQDPGQGLRLIYYSQIVNDFQKGDIAEGYSVSREKKESFPLTVTSAQKNPTAFYLCASRKTGGRDLEAFFGQGTRLTVV.

The rearrangement joins TRBV6-5 to TRBJ1-1; unclear D gene. Germline CDR1 is MNHEY and CDR2 is SVGAGI. The V gene lost 5 bases and the J gene lost 0 bases, with 7 bases spanning the gap. CDR3 length: 13 amino acids. CDR3 sequence: CASSPYLNTEAFF. CDR3 nucleotide sequence: TGTGCCAGCAGTCCGTACCTGAACACTGAAGCTTTCTTT.

This chain uses TRBV19 with TRBJ1-1; D call uncertain. The CDR3 is 11 amino acids. Trimming stripped 4 bases from V and 10 bases from J, with 10 bases between. CDR1 LNHDA and CDR2 SQIVND come from the germline V gene (reference sequence). The CDR3 is CASSTGMLAFF. CDR3 coding DNA: TGTGCCAGTAGTACCGGGATGCTAGCTTTCTTT.

This chain uses TRBV30 with TRBJ2-7, with D maybe TRBD1 (5 bases). The CDR3 is 13 amino acids. Trimming took 2 bases from V and 1 from J, leaving 9 bases between them. Germline CDR1 GTSNPN, CDR2 SVGIG (reference sequence). In DNA form, the CDR3 reads TGTGCCTGGAGTAAGGACACATCCTACGAGCAGTACTTC. As protein: CAWSKDTSYEQYF.

This rearrangement joins TRBV14 to TRBJ1-2, with D maybe TRBD1 (5 bases). With 4 bases removed from V and 0 bases from J, the gap between germline ends came to 12 bases. The CDR3 spans 15 residues. Per germline, CDR1 SGHDN and CDR2 FVKESK. The CDR3 protein is CASSPGRSANYGYTF. CDR3 nucleotide sequence: TGTGCCAGCAGCCCAGGGCGGTCAGCTAACTATGGCTACACCTTC.

The chain uses TRBV2 and TRBJ2-1, with D possibly matching TRBD1 (6 bases). V lost 11 bases to trimming and J lost 0 bases, with 23 bases between them. This CDR3 is 17 amino acids long. Germline loops: CDR1 SNHLY, CDR2 FYNNEI. The CDR3 reads CASWSIDRQSSYNEQFF. The CDR3 DNA follows: TGTGCCTCCTGGTCGATCGACAGGCAAAGCTCCTACAATGAGCAGTTCTTC.

The chain has TRBV5-1 and TRBJ1-1; D may be TRBD1 (5 bases). This CDR3 is 14 amino acids long. Looked up from germline, CDR1 is SGHRS and CDR2 is YFSETQ. Trimming cost V 5 bases and J 0 bases, with 11 bases left between them. Here the CDR3 reads CASRFNRMNTEAFF. The CDR3 nucleotides read TGCGCCAGCAGATTTAACAGGATGAACACTGAAGCTTTCTTT. Supplemented by reference TRBV5-1 and TRBJ1-1, the full variable domain reads KAGVTQTPRYLIKTRGQQVTLSCSPISGHRSVSWYQQTPGQGLQFLFEYFSETQRNKGNFPGRFSGRQFSNSRSEMNVSTLELGDSALYLCASRFNRMNTEAFFGQGTRLTVV.

The V call is TRBV2, the J call TRBJ2-1, with TRBD2 matching 11 bases. Germline trimming cut 3 bases from V and 5 bases from J; bases unmatched to any gene: 0. The CDR3 has 14 residues. Per the germline V gene, CDR1 is SNHLY and CDR2 is FYNNEI. The CDR3 here is CASSEGLADNEQFF. CDR3 sequence (DNA): TGTGCCAGCAGTGAGGGACTAGCGGACAATGAGCAGTTCTTC.

The chain carries TRBV13 and TRBJ2-2; D remains unclear. V lost 3 bases, J lost 0 bases, and 8 bases lay in between. Germline CDR1 PRHDT, CDR2 FYEKMQ (reference sequence). This CDR3 contains 15 residues. This CDR3 is CASSFSTSNTGELFF. The DNA of the CDR3 is TGTGCCAGCAGCTTCTCAACGTCGAACACCGGGGAGCTGTTTTTT.

The table lists this clone with a few counts. The chain recombines TRBV29-1 with TRBJ2-7; unclear D gene. Germline CDR1 SQVTM, CDR2 ANQGSEA. The CDR3 loop spans 13 amino acids. Trimming removed 4 bases from V and 2 bases from J, with 12 bases in between. The CDR3 sequence is CSVVSPTTYEQYF. The CDR3, as DNA: TGCAGCGTTGTTTCGCCAACAACCTACGAGCAGTACTTC.

This clone occurred a few times. The rearrangement uses TRBV13 and TRBJ1-1; TRBD1 is a possible D gene (5 bases). This CDR3 spans 13 amino acids. Per germline, CDR1 PRHDT and CDR2 FYEKMQ (reference sequence). V lost 1 base and J 3 bases, leaving 6 bases between the germline ends. The CDR3 region has the DNA TGTGCCAGCAGCTTAGCCAGGGACACTGAAGCTTTCTTT. Its translation is CASSLARDTEAFF.